The source of this T cell receptor (beta chain) is a study of blood T cell repertoires in COVID-19. On the study more broadly: Samples representing acute and convalescent COVID-19 were sourced from the United States, Italy and Spain.

Germline V lookup: CDR1 SNHLY, CDR2 FYNNEI. This CDR3 is built from 17 residues. The ends lost 1 base at V and 9 bases at J; junction bases unmatched: 7. The protocol was immunoSEQ multiplex PCR, while the TCRdb copy is restricted to in-frame clones and leaves out a portion. This table holds about 120,000 clones, around 89% found once. This chain joins TRBV2 and TRBJ1-6, with 12 bases lining up with TRBD1. Sequenced: peripheral blood. This sequence originates from a man in his fifties with acute or convalescent COVID-19. This CDR3 reads CASSEVGTGGGGSPLHF. In DNA form, the CDR3 reads TGTGCCAGCAGTGAAGTCGGGACAGGGGGCGGCGGTTCACCCCTCCACTTT.